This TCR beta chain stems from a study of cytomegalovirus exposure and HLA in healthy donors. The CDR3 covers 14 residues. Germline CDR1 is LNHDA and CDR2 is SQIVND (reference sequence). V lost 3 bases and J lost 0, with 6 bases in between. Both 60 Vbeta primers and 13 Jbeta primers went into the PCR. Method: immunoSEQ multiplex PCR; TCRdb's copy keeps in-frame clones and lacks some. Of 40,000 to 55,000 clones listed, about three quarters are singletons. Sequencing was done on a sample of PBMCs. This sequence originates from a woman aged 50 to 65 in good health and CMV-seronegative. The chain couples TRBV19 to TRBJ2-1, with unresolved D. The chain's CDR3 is CASSIGSSYNEQFF. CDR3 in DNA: TGTGCCAGTAGTATCGGTAGCTCCTACAATGAGCAGTTCTTC.